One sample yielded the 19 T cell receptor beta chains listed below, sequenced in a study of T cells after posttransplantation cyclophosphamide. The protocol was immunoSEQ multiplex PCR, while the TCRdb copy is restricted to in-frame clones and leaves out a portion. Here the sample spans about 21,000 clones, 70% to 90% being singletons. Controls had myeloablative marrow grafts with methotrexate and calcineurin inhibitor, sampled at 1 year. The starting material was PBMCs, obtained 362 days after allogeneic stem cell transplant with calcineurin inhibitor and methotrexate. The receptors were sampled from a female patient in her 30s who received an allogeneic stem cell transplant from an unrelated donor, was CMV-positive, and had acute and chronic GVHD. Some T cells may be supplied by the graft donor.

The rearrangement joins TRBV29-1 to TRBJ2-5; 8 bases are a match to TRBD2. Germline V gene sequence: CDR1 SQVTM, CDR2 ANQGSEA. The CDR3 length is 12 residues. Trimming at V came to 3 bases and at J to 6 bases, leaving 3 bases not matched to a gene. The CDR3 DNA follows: TGCAGCGTTGACGGGGGGGCGAAGACCCAGTACTTC. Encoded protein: CSVDGGAKTQYF.

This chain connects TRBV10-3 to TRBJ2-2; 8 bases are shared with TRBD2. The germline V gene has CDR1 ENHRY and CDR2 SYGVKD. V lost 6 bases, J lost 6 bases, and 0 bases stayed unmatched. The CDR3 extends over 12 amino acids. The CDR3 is CAISGGAGELFF. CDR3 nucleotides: TGTGCCATCAGCGGGGGGGCCGGGGAGCTGTTTTTT.

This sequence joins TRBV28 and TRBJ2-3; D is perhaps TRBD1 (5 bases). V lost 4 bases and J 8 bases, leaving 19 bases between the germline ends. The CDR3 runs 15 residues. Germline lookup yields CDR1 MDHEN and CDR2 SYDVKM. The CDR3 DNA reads TGTGCCAGCAGTTCCCCCCCGACAGTCCCGGGTACGCAGTATTTT. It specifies CASSSPPTVPGTQYF.

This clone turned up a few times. The CDR3 nucleotides are TGTGCCAGTAGTATATACGGGGGGACCTACGAGCAGTACTTC. Its translation is CASSIYGGTYEQYF. The chain employs TRBV19 and TRBJ2-7; 7 nucleotides agree with TRBD2. After removal of 2 bases from V and 2 bases from J, the junction contained 3 bases not matched to a gene. The CDR3 runs 14 residues. Per the germline V gene, CDR1 is LNHDA and CDR2 is SQIVND (reference sequence).

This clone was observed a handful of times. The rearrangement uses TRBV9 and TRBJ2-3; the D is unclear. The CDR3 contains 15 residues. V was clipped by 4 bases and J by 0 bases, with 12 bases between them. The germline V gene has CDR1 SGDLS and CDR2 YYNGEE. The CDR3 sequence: CASSLQTASTDTQYF. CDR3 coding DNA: TGTGCCAGCAGCCTTCAGACTGCAAGCACAGATACGCAGTATTTT.

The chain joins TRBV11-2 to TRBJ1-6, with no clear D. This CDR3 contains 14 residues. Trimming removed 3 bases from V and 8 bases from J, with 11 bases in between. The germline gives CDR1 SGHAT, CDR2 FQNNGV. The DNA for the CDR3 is TGTGCCAGCAGCTTCGTCCAACGGGATTCACCCCTCCACTTT. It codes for CASSFVQRDSPLHF.

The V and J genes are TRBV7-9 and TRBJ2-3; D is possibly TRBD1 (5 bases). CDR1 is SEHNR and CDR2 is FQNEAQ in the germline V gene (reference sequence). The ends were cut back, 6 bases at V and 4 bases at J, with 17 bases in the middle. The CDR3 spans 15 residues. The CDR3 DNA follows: TGTGCCAGCAGATTTGGGGCAGCCCGGCCAGATACGCAGTATTTT. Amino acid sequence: CASRFGAARPDTQYF.

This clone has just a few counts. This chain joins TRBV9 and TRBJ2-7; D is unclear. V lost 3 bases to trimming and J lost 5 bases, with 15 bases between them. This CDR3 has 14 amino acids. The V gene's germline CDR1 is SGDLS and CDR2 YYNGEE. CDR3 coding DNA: TGTGCCAGCAGCGGCACCGGGTCTCCCGACGAGCAGTACTTC. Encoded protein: CASSGTGSPDEQYF.

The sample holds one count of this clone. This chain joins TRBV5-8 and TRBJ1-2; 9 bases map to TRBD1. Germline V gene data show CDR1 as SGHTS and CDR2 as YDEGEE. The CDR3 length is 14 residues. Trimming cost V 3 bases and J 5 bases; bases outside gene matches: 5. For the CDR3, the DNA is TGTGCCAGCAGCTGGGGGACAGGGCTTTATGGCTACACCTTC. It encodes CASSWGTGLYGYTF.

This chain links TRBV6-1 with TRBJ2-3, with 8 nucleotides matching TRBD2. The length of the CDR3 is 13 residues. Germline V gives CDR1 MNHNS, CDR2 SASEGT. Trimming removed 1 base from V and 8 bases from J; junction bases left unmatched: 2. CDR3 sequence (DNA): TGTGCCAGCAGTGAAGGCGGGGGGAGTACGCAGTATTTT. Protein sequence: CASSEGGGSTQYF.

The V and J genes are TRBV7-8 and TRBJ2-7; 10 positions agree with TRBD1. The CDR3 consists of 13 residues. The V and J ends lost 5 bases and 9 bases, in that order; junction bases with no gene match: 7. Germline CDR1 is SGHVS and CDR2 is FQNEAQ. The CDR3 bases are TGTGCCAGCAGCGCGGACAGGGGGATGCCGCAGTACTTC. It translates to CASSADRGMPQYF.

This CDR3 reads CASSGPGATNEKLFF. The CDR3 DNA sequence: TGCGCCAGCAGCGGCCCCGGGGCAACTAATGAAAAACTGTTTTTT. The chain has TRBV5-1 and TRBJ1-4; D call uncertain. This CDR3 has 15 residues. Between the trimmed V and J ends, which lost 4 bases and 0 bases, there was a span of 10 bases. Germline loops: CDR1 SGHRS, CDR2 YFSETQ.

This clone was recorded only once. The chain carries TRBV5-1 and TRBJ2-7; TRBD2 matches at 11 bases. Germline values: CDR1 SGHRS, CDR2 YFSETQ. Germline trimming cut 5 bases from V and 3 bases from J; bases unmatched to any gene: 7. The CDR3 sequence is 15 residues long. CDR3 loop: CASRTTSGTIYEQYF. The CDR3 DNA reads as TGCGCCAGCAGAACGACTAGCGGGACGATCTACGAGCAGTACTTC.

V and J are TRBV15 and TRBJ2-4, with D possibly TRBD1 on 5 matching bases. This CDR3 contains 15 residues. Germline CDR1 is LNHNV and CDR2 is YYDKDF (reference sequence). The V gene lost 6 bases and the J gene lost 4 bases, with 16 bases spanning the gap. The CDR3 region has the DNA TGTGCCACCAGGGGCGGTTGGGGCCAGAAAAACATTCAGTACTTC. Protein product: CATRGGWGQKNIQYF.

CDR3 loop: CATARTGQQFEQYF. As DNA, the CDR3 is TGTGCCACCGCTAGGACAGGGCAACAGTTCGAGCAGTACTTC. V usage is TRBV6-6 and J usage is TRBJ2-7; 8 bases agree with TRBD1. This CDR3 is built from 14 residues. V lost 10 bases and J lost 6; bases outside the gene matches: 14. The V gene's germline CDR1 is MNHNY and CDR2 SVGAGI (reference sequence).

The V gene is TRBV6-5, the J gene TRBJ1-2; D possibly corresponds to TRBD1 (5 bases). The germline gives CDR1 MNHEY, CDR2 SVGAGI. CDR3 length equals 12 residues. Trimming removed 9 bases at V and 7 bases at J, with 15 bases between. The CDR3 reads CASDTQGLGYTF. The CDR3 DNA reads TGTGCCAGTGATACGCAGGGTCTTGGCTACACCTTC.

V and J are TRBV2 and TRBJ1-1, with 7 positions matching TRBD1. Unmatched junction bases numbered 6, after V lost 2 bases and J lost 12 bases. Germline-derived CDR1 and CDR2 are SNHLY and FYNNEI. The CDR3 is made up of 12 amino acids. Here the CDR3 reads CASSERYRGTFF. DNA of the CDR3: TGTGCCAGCAGTGAAAGGTACAGGGGAACTTTCTTT.

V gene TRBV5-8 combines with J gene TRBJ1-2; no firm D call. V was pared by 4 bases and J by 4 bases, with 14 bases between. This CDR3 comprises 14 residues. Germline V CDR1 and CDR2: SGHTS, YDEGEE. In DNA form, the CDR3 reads TGTGCCAGCAGCCAGAGGTGGTCAAGCTATGGCTACACCTTC. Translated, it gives CASSQRWSSYGYTF.

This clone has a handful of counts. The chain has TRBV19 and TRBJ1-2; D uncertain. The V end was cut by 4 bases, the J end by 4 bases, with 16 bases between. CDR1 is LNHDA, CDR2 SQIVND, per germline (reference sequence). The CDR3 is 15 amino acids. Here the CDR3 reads CASSSNNRVRYGYTF. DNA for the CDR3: TGTGCCAGTAGTAGCAATAACCGGGTCCGCTATGGCTACACCTTC.